A selection of T cell receptor beta chains follows, all from one sample in a study of T cells in Graves' hyperthyroidism and ophthalmopathy. TCRdb redid the calling of the multiplex PCR reads with MiXCR, one entry per CDR3 protein. The data show about 760,000 distinct CDR3 sequences, roughly a third seen once. Sequenced sample: blood. Receptors were obtained from a woman in her 40s with Graves' hyperthyroidism. CDR3s include the opening cysteine and the closing phenylalanine or tryptophan. D genes are given only for firm matches. Part of the rows lack a size; the others show once, few, many or a class for expanded clones.

TRBV29-1,-,TRBJ2-5,many,TGCAGCGTTGAACCAGCCGAGACCCAGTACTTC,CSVEPAETQYF
TRBV6-2/TRBV6-3,TRBD1,TRBJ2-7,few,TGTGCCAGCAGTTGGACAGGGGGTTGGGAGCAGTACTTC,CASSWTGGWEQYF
TRBV2,-,TRBJ1-6,-,TGTGCCAGCAGTGAGCAGGGATATAATTCACCCCTCCACTTT,CASSEQGYNSPLHF
TRBV20-1,-,TRBJ2-7,few,TGCAGTGCTAGAGATGGGTGGGACGAGCAGTGCTTC,CSARDGWDEQCF
TRBV7-8,TRBD1,TRBJ2-7,many,TGTGCCAGCAGCCGTACAGGGGACAGCGAGCAGTACTTC,CASSRTGDSEQYF
TRBV5-8,-,TRBJ2-5,-,TGTGCCAGCAGCTTGGACTTAGGAGGGGGACAAGAGACCCAGTACTTC,CASSLDLGGGQETQYF
TRBV15,-,TRBJ2-7,many,TGTGCCACCAGCAGAGTTACAGGCGAGCAGTACTTC,CATSRVTGEQYF
TRBV7-9,-,TRBJ1-1,many,TGTGCCAGCCGGTACGGACGGACTGAAGCTTTCTTT,CASRYGRTEAFF
TRBV12-3/TRBV12-4,-,TRBJ2-3,few,TGTGCCAGCAGTGCCCCTAGCACAGATACGCAGTATTTT,CASSAPSTDTQYF
TRBV20-1,-,TRBJ2-1,-,TGCAGTGCCCGATGGGTACACAATGAGCAGTTCTTC,CSARWVHNEQFF
TRBV29-1,TRBD1,TRBJ2-3,-,TGCAGCGTTGCAAACCAGGGACAGGGAGATACGCAGTATTTT,CSVANQGQGDTQYF
TRBV9,-,TRBJ1-5,-,TGTGCCAGCAGCGTAGATGGGGGCGTTCAGCCCCAGCATTTT,CASSVDGGVQPQHF
TRBV20-1,TRBD2,TRBJ2-7,many,TGCAGTGCTAGAGATCAAGGGACTAGCAGCGAGCAGTACTTC,CSARDQGTSSEQYF
TRBV20-1,-,TRBJ1-5,few,TGCAGTGCCACGGGGGGGGGGCTTCAGCCCCAGCATTTT,CSATGGGLQPQHF
TRBV2,-,TRBJ1-2,-,TGTGCCAGCAGTGTTAACAGGGCGGAGTATGGCTACACCTTC,CASSVNRAEYGYTF
TRBV9,-,TRBJ2-6,-,TGTGCCAGCAGCGTAGACGGGGGGGCCAACGTCCTGACTTTC,CASSVDGGANVLTF
TRBV7-8,TRBD2,TRBJ2-7,-,TGTGCCAGCAGCCCCGGGACTAGCGGGGGGGCCCTCCCTTACGAGCAGTACTTC,CASSPGTSGGALPYEQYF
TRBV11-2,-,TRBJ1-1,once,TGTGCCAGCAGCTCACGGGACTCGGGGACTGAAGCTTTCTTT,CASSSRDSGTEAFF
TRBV7-9,-,TRBJ2-5,many,TGTGCCAGCAGCTTTGGGGAAGAGACCCAGTACTTC,CASSFGEETQYF
TRBV10-3,TRBD2,TRBJ2-2,-,TGTGCCATCAGTGATTTGCGGGGGGACGGGGAGCTGTTTTTT,CAISDLRGDGELFF
TRBV10-3,-,TRBJ2-3,-,TGTGCCATCAGTGAGGGACTTCACACAGATACGCAGTATTTT,CAISEGLHTDTQYF
TRBV6-5,TRBD1,TRBJ2-7,many,TGTGCCAGCAGCCGGACAGGGGGCGATGGCTACGAGCAGTACTTC,CASSRTGGDGYEQYF
TRBV20-1,TRBD2,TRBJ2-3,-,TGCAGTGCTAGGGGGACTAGCGGGAGTAGAGCTAGCACAGATACGCAGTATTTT,CSARGTSGSRASTDTQYF
TRBV10-3,-,TRBJ1-2,-,TGTGCCATCAGTGAACTAGCTAACTATGGCTACACCTTC,CAISELANYGYTF
TRBV11-2,-,TRBJ1-1,-,TGTGCCAGCAGGGCCCCGGTAAACCCGGGGGCTGAAGCTTTCTTT,CASRAPVNPGAEAFF
TRBV12-3/TRBV12-4,TRBD1,TRBJ1-5,-,TGTGCCAGCAGTCTATCCTGGACAGGGGTAAGTCAGCCCCAGCATTTT,CASSLSWTGVSQPQHF
TRBV20-1,-,TRBJ2-7,-,TGCAGTGCTAGAGGGTTGGCGGGACCCTTTAACTACGAGCAGTACTTC,CSARGLAGPFNYEQYF
TRBV7-8,-,TRBJ2-5,-,TGTGCCAGCAGTATACTCAGGGAAGGGAGGGAGACCCAGTACTTC,CASSILREGRETQYF